Presented here are 11 T cell receptor beta chains from one specimen sequenced in a study of T cells in Graves' hyperthyroidism and ophthalmopathy. The investigators amplified TCR beta CDR3 regions from RNA transcripts. The study used the HTBI primer set for a first-round RT-PCR of the TCR CDR3. TCRdb reprocessed the multiplex PCR reads via MiXCR and lists one record per CDR3 protein. The sample lists 450,000 to 500,000 distinct CDR3 sequences, around a fifth occurring once. The sequenced sample was blood. All receptors come from a woman aged 65 to 85 with Graves' ophthalmopathy.

The chain employs TRBV19 and TRBJ2-7; tentative D call: TRBD1 (6 bases). Deletions cut 6 bases from V and 3 bases from J, with 15 bases between. The length of the CDR3 is 14 residues. Germline CDR1 reads LNHDA; CDR2 reads SQIVND (reference sequence). In DNA form, the CDR3 reads TGTGCCAGTAGCGGACCGGGACATAACTACGAGCAGTACTTC. Its protein is CASSGPGHNYEQYF.

In this sample, this clonotype turned up many times. The V and J genes are TRBV20-1 and TRBJ1-2; 7 nucleotides agree with TRBD1. The trim removed 0 bases at V and 4 bases at J, leaving 11 bases unmatched. Germline assignment: CDR1 DFQATT and CDR2 SNEGSKA (reference sequence). The CDR3 totals 16 residues. CDR3 residues: CSARDDRVPYLYGYTF. CDR3 nucleotides: TGCAGTGCTAGAGACGACAGGGTACCCTACCTCTATGGCTACACCTTC.

The chain recombines TRBV30 with TRBJ1-1; no reliable D call. V lost 1 base, J lost 4 bases, and 13 bases lay in between. Germline V CDR1 and CDR2: GTSNPN, SVGIG (reference sequence). The CDR3 has 14 residues. The CDR3 DNA reads TGTGCCTGGAGTGCCGGACGGTGGGGCACTGAAGCTTTCTTT. Its translation is CAWSAGRWGTEAFF.

A few counts support this clonotype. The chain is built from TRBV12-3 or TRBV12-4 and TRBJ1-4, with 7 bases fitting TRBD1. After removal of 6 bases from V and 4 bases from J, the junction contained 5 bases not matched to a gene. The CDR3 runs 14 residues. CDR3 amino acids: CASSTGAGNEKLFF. The CDR3 coding sequence is TGTGCCAGCAGCACAGGGGCGGGTAATGAAAAACTGTTTTTT.

The CDR3 loop reads CASSSIGKPDTQYF. CDR3 nucleotide sequence: TGTGCCAGCAGCTCGATAGGGAAACCAGATACGCAGTATTTT. The V and J genes are TRBV3-1 and TRBJ2-3; no definite D call. The germline V and J ends were trimmed by 5 bases and 4 bases, with 13 bases remaining between them. CDR1 is LGHDT, CDR2 YNNKEL, per germline (reference sequence). This CDR3 region has 14 residues.

This clonotype was seen a few times. The chain employs TRBV12-3 or TRBV12-4 and TRBJ1-2; 7 bases agree with TRBD1. CDR3 length: 13 residues. The J segment lost 7 bases and the V segment lost 6 bases, leaving 8 bases of the junction unmatched. CDR3 in amino acids: CASRETGQSGYTF. CDR3 nucleotide sequence: TGTGCCAGCAGAGAGACGGGACAGTCTGGCTACACCTTC.

The chain carries TRBV12-3 or TRBV12-4 and TRBJ1-2; D is perhaps TRBD1 (5 bases). V lost 5 bases and J lost 3, with 7 bases in between. This CDR3 has 12 amino acids. The CDR3 coding sequence is TGTGCCAGCAGTACAGGTTACTATGGCTACACCTTC. Its protein product is CASSTGYYGYTF.

This clonotype was seen a handful of times. V is TRBV3-1 and J is TRBJ1-2; D might be TRBD1 (5 bases). The CDR3 sequence is 13 residues long. Germline V gene sequence: CDR1 LGHDT, CDR2 YNNKEL (reference sequence). The V and J ends lost 3 bases and 4 bases respectively, with 9 bases between them. CDR3 region: CASSQVGGYGYTF. The CDR3 DNA is TGTGCCAGCAGCCAGGTTGGGGGCTATGGCTACACCTTC.

The chain couples TRBV6-2 or TRBV6-3 to TRBJ1-2, with D perhaps TRBD1 (5 bases). Trimming removed 6 bases from V and 5 bases from J, with 13 bases in between. Germline V gives CDR1 MNHEY, CDR2 SVGEGT. The CDR3 sequence is 13 residues long. The CDR3 sequence: CASSLSDRYGYTF. CDR3 nucleotides: TGTGCCAGCAGCCTAAGCGACAGATATGGCTACACCTTC.

This clonotype was seen many times. This chain connects TRBV12-3 or TRBV12-4 to TRBJ2-7; no definite D call. The CDR3 loop spans 11 amino acids. Trimming pared 5 bases from V and 4 bases from J, leaving 6 bases between. As DNA, the CDR3 is TGTGCCAGCAGTCGTCGGTACGAGCAGTACTTC. It codes for CASSRRYEQYF.

The rearrangement joins TRBV7-9 to TRBJ1-5, with 7 bases lining up with TRBD1. There are 14 residues in the CDR3. The germline gives CDR1 SEHNR, CDR2 FQNEAQ (reference sequence). Trimming took 4 bases from V and 5 from J; bases not matched to a gene: 5. The CDR3 is CASSSSGGDQPQHF. CDR3 bases: TGTGCCAGCAGCTCGTCAGGGGGGGATCAGCCCCAGCATTTT.